This is a list of T cell receptor beta chains from one sample in a study of cytomegalovirus exposure and HLA in healthy donors. The assay was immunoSEQ multiplex PCR, and TCRdb's table has in-frame clones only and misses some. Of about 150,000 clones listed, about 85% are singletons. Sequencing was carried out using PBMCs. All receptors derive from a human donor in good health. Both conserved end residues are part of each CDR3. D genes are given only for firm matches. Some rows mark clone size as missing; the rest say once, few, many or name a class of expanded clone.

DNA: TGCGCCAGCAGTGAGGGGGACAGGGGAAACTCCTACGAGCAGTACTTC
CDR3: CASSEGDRGNSYEQYF
size: few
V: TRBV10-1
length: 16
J: TRBJ2-7
D: TRBD1

DNA: TGTGCCAGCAGTTTGTCGGGACAACTAGGCTATAATTCACCCCTCCACTTT
CDR3: CASSLSGQLGYNSPLHF
size: NA
V: TRBV28
length: 17
J: TRBJ1-6
D: NA

DNA: TGTGCCAGCAGTTATCGAGGACAGGGTTTAGTGTTACCCCTCCACTTT
CDR3: CASSYRGQGLVLPLHF
size: NA
V: TRBV6-6
length: 16
J: TRBJ1-6
D: TRBD1

DNA: TGTGCCAGCAGTTCTGGACAGGGGAACACCGGGGAGCTGTTTTTT
CDR3: CASSSGQGNTGELFF
size: NA
V: TRBV7-9
length: 15
J: TRBJ2-2
D: TRBD1

DNA: TGCGCCAGCAGCCCGGAGGGGACTAGCGGAGCCTACGAGCAGTACTTC
CDR3: CASSPEGTSGAYEQYF
size: NA
V: TRBV4-1
length: 16
J: TRBJ2-7
D: TRBD2

DNA: TGCGCCAGCAGCTTTGTTGCGGGAGCCCCCGACGAGCAGTACTTC
CDR3: CASSFVAGAPDEQYF
size: once
V: TRBV5-1
length: 15
J: TRBJ2-7
D: TRBD2

DNA: TGTGCCAGCGGGACAGGTCTCGGCTACGAGCAGTACTTC
CDR3: CASGTGLGYEQYF
size: NA
V: TRBV10-3
length: 13
J: TRBJ2-7
D: TRBD1

DNA: TGTGCCTGGGCCCGGGACAGGGGTTTGGATGAGCAGTTCTTC
CDR3: CAWARDRGLDEQFF
size: NA
V: TRBV30
length: 14
J: TRBJ2-1
D: TRBD1

DNA: TGTGCCAGCAGGAGGACAGGTAACACAGATACGCAGTATTTT
CDR3: CASRRTGNTDTQYF
size: NA
V: TRBV2
length: 14
J: TRBJ2-3
D: TRBD1

DNA: TGTGCCAGCAGCTTACGAGAGGGTGAAAGTAAAGCTTTCTTT
CDR3: CASSLREGESKAFF
size: NA
V: TRBV7-9
length: 14
J: TRBJ1-1
D: NA

DNA: TGTGCCAGTAAACCGGGACTAGCGGGAGGTAATGAGCAGTTCTTC
CDR3: CASKPGLAGGNEQFF
size: NA
V: TRBV19
length: 15
J: TRBJ2-1
D: TRBD2

DNA: TGCGCCAGCAGCCCCCGACAGCAAGAGACCCAGTACTTC
CDR3: CASSPRQQETQYF
size: NA
V: TRBV4-1
length: 13
J: TRBJ2-5
D: NA

DNA: TGTGCCAGCAGTGGACAGCTAAACACTGAAGCTTTCTTT
CDR3: CASSGQLNTEAFF
size: NA
V: TRBV6-1
length: 13
J: TRBJ1-1
D: NA

DNA: TGTGCCAGCAGTTCAGGGTCCTACGAGCAGTACTTC
CDR3: CASSSGSYEQYF
size: few
V: TRBV27
length: 12
J: TRBJ2-7
D: NA

DNA: TGTGCCAGCAGCGAGAGTAGGGGCGGCGAGCAGTACTTC
CDR3: CASSESRGGEQYF
size: NA
V: TRBV7-9
length: 13
J: TRBJ2-7
D: NA

DNA: TGTGCCAGCAGCTTAGGGACAGGGGCGGATGGCTACACCTTC
CDR3: CASSLGTGADGYTF
size: NA
V: TRBV7-6
length: 14
J: TRBJ1-2
D: TRBD1

DNA: TGTGCCAGCAGTGAAAGGGGATTCACTGAAGCTTTCTTT
CDR3: CASSERGFTEAFF
size: NA
V: TRBV6-1
length: 13
J: TRBJ1-1
D: NA

DNA: TGTGCCAGCAGCGTAGAATCATACGGCTTCGGGGAGACCCAGTACTTC
CDR3: CASSVESYGFGETQYF
size: NA
V: TRBV9
length: 16
J: TRBJ2-5
D: NA

DNA: TGTGCCAGCAGCTTAGACAGGGACACTGAAGCTTTCTTT
CDR3: CASSLDRDTEAFF
size: NA
V: TRBV7-8
length: 13
J: TRBJ1-1
D: NA

DNA: TGTGCCAGCAGCTGGACTAGCGGGAGTAAAAATGAGCAGTTCTTC
CDR3: CASSWTSGSKNEQFF
size: NA
V: TRBV7-6
length: 15
J: TRBJ2-1
D: TRBD2

DNA: TGTGCCAGCAGCTCCCAGGGTGACTATGGCTACACCTTC
CDR3: CASSSQGDYGYTF
size: NA
V: TRBV7-9
length: 13
J: TRBJ1-2
D: NA

DNA: TGTGCCAGCACCGTAGGGACTAACACTGAAGCTTTCTTT
CDR3: CASTVGTNTEAFF
size: once
V: TRBV6-5
length: 13
J: TRBJ1-1
D: NA